This section outlines one T cell receptor beta chain sequence together with its context. Assay: immunoSEQ multiplex PCR; the TCRdb copy retains only in-frame clones and omits some. The sample has tens of thousands of clones, about 92% seen once. The data were obtained in a study of T cell changes during pregnancy in multiple sclerosis. The ends lost 5 bases at V and 5 bases at J; junction bases unmatched: 8. The CDR3 runs 15 residues. Germline CDR1 reads SEHNR; CDR2 reads FQNEAQ (reference sequence). This TCR derives from a female donor with multiple sclerosis, enrolled in a pregnancy study. This rearrangement joins TRBV7-9 to TRBJ2-3, with 9 bases lining up with TRBD1. The specimen was CD8+ T cells from peripheral blood mononuclear cells, collected in the third trimester of pregnancy. Written as DNA, the CDR3 is TGTGCCAGCAGCACCGGGACAGGGCGGGGAGATACGCAGTATTTT. It specifies CASSTGTGRGDTQYF.